Reported below is one T cell receptor (beta chain). The antigen is unknown. This sample is drawn from a study of a mutant IDH1 vaccine in newly diagnosed glioma. Study-wide background: There were approximately 60% males and around 38% females among treated patients, whose mean age was roughly 40 years. Previous care, which was radiotherapy, temozolomide, or both, most often involved both.

The CDR3 spans 14 residues. V gave up 2 bases and J gave up 0 bases, with 8 bases separating them. In germline, CDR1 is SGHRS, CDR2 YFSETQ. Study conclusions and caveats: No link was apparently found between pseudoprogression and changes in top peripheral T cell clonotypes.

The time point was: baseline, week 1 (first vaccination visit). The treatment denotes: pre-vaccination baseline after standard-of-care therapy. There were new WHO grade 3 or 4 astrocytomas in the donors, and these were IDH1-mutant and ATRX-lost. Here immunoSEQ multiplex PCR was the method, and the copy in TCRdb shows in-frame clones only, minus some. The table lists fewer than 85,000 clones, around 86% of them singletons. J is TRBJ1-2 and V is TRBV5-1; D ambiguous. The sample in question was PBMCs, obtained from a glioma patient treated with radiotherapy, temozolomide or both. The source of this sequence is a man aged 25-45 years with glioma. CDR3 sequence reads: CASSLSGANYGYTF. For the CDR3, the DNA is TGCGCCAGCAGCTTAAGCGGAGCTAACTATGGCTACACCTTC.